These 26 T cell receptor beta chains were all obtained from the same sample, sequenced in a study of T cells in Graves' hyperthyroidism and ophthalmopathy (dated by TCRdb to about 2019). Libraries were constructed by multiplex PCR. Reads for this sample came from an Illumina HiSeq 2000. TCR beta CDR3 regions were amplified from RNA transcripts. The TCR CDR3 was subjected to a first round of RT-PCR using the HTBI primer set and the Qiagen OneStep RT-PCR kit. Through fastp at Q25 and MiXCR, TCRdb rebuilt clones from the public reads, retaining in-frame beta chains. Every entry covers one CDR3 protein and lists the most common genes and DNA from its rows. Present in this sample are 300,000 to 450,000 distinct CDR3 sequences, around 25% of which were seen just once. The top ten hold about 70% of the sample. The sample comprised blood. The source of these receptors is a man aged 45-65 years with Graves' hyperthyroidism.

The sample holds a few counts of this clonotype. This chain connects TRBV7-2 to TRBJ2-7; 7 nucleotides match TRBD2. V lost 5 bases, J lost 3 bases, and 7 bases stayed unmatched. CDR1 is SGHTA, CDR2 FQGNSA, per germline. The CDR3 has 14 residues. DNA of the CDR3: TGTGCCAGCAGCGCAACTAGCGATTACTACGAGCAGTACTTC. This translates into CASSATSDYYEQYF.

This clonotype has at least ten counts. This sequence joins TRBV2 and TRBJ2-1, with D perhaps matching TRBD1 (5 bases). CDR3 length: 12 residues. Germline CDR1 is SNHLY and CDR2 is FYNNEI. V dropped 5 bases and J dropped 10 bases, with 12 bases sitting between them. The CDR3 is CASSHRSGEQFF. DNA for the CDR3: TGTGCCAGCAGTCACAGGTCTGGGGAGCAGTTCTTC.

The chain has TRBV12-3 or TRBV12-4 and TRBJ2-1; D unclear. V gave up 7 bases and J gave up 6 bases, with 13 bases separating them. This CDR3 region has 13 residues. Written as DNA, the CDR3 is TGTGCCAGCACCGGAATCGCCTGCAATGAGCAGTTCTTC. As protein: CASTGIACNEQFF.

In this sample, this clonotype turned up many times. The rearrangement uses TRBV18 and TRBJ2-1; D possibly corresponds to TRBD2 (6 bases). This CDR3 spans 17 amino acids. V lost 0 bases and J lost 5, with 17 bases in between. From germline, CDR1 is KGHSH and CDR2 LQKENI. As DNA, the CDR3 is TGTGCCAGCTCACCACCGACTGGGGGGAGTATGAACAATGAGCAGTTCTTC. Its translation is CASSPPTGGSMNNEQFF.

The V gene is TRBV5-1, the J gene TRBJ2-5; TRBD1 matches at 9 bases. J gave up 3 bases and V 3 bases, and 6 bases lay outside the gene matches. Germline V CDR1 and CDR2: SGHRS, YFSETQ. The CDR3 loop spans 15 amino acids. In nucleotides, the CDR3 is TGCGCCAGCAGCTCCATAGGGACAGGGAAAGAGACCCAGTACTTC. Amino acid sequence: CASSSIGTGKETQYF.

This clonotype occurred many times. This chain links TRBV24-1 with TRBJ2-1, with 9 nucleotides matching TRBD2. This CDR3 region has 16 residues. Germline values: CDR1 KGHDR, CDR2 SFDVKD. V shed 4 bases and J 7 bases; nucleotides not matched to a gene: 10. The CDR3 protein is CATSDMGLARGNEQFF. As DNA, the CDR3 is TGTGCCACCAGTGACATGGGACTAGCAAGAGGGAATGAGCAGTTCTTC.

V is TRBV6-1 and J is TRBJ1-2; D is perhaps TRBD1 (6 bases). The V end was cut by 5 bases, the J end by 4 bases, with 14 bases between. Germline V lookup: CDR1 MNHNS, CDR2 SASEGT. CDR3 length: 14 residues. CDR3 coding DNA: TGTGCCAGCAGTCGGGCAGGGGCTTCCTATGGCTACACCTTC. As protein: CASSRAGASYGYTF.

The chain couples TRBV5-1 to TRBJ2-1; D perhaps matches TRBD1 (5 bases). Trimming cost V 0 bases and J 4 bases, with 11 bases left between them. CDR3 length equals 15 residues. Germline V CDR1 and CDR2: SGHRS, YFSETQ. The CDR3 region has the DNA TGCGCCAGCAGCTTGGCAGGGAATCTGTACAATGAGCAGTTCTTC. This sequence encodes CASSLAGNLYNEQFF.

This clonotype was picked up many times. CDR3 region: CASSYGPTGGQYF. CDR3 coding DNA: TGTGCCAGCAGTTACGGCCCCACTGGCGGGCAGTACTTC. The chain recombines TRBV2 with TRBJ2-7, with D unclear. There are 13 residues in the CDR3. The germline V gene encodes CDR1 SNHLY and CDR2 FYNNEI. Trimming left V 5 bases short and J 9 bases short, with 17 bases between.

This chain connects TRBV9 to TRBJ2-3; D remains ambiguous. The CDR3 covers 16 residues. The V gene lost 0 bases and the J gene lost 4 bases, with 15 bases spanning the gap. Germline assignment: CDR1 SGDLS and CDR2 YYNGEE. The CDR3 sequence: CASSVATAMSADTQYF. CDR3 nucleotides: TGTGCCAGCAGCGTAGCTACTGCGATGTCGGCAGATACGCAGTATTTT. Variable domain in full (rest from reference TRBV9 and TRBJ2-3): DSGVTQTPKHLITATGQRVTLRCSPRSGDLSVYWYQQSLDQGLQFLIQYYNGEERAKGNILERFSAQQFPDLHSELNLSSLELGDSALYFCASSVATAMSADTQYFGPGTRLTVL.

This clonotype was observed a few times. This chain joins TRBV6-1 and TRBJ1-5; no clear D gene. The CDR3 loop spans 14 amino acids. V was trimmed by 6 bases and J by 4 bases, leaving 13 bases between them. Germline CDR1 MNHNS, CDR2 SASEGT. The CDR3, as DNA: TGTGCCAGCAGCAAGAGATCCGAGAATCAGCCCCAGCATTTT. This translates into CASSKRSENQPQHF.

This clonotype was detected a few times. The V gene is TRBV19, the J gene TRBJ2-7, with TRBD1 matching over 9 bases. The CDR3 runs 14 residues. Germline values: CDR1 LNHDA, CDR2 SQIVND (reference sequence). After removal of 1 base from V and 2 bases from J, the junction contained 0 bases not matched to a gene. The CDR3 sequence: CASSIGQGAYEQYF. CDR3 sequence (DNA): TGTGCCAGTAGTATAGGACAGGGGGCCTACGAGCAGTACTTC.

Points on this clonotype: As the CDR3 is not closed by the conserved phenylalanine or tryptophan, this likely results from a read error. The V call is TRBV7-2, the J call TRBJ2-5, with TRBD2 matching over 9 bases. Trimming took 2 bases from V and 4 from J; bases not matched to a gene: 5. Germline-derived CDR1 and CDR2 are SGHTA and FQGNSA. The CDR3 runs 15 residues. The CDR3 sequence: CASSLPAGGGETQYL. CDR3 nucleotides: TGTGCCAGCAGCTTACCGGCGGGAGGGGGAGAGACCCAGTACTTG.

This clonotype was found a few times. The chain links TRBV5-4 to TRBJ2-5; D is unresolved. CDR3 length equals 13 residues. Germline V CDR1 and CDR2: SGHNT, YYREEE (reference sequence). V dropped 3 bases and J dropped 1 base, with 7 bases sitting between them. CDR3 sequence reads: CASSSDLQETQYF. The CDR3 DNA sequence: TGTGCCAGCAGCTCGGACCTCCAAGAGACCCAGTACTTC.

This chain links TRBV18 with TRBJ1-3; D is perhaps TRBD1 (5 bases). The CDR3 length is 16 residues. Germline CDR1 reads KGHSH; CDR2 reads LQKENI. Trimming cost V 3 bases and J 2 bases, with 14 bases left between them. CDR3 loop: CASSPPGRDPGNTIYF. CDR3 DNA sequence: TGTGCCAGCTCACCTCCGGGGAGGGACCCTGGAAACACCATATATTTT.

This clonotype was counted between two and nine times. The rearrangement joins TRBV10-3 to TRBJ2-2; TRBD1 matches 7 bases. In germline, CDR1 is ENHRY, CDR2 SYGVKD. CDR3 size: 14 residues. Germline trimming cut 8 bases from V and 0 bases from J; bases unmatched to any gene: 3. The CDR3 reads CAIQQGTNTGELFF. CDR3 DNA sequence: TGTGCCATCCAACAGGGGACGAACACCGGGGAGCTGTTTTTT.

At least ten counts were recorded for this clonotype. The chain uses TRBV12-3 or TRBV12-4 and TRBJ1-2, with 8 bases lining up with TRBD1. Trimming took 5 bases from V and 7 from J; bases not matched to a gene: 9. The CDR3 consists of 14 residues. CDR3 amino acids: CASSNHGQGGGYTF. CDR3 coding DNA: TGTGCCAGCAGTAACCACGGACAGGGTGGTGGCTACACCTTC.

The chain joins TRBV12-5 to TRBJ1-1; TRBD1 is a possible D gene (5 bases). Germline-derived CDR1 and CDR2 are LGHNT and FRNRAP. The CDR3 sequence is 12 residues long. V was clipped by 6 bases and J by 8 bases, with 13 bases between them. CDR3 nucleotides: TGTGCTAGTGGCCGGGGCGGGGCAGAAGCTTTCTTT. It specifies CASGRGGAEAFF.

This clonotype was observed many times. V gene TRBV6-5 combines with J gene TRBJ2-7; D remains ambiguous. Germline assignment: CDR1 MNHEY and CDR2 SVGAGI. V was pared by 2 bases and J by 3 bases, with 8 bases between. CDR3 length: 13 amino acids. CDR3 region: CASSYRVHYEQYF. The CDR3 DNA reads TGTGCCAGCAGTTACAGGGTACACTACGAGCAGTACTTC.

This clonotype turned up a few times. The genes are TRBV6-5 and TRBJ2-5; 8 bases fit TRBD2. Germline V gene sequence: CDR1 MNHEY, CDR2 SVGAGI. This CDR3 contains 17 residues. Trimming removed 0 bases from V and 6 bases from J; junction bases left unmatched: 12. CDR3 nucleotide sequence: TGTGCCAGCAGTTACTCGACGCAAAGGGCGGGAGGAAAGACCCAGTACTTC. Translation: CASSYSTQRAGGKTQYF.

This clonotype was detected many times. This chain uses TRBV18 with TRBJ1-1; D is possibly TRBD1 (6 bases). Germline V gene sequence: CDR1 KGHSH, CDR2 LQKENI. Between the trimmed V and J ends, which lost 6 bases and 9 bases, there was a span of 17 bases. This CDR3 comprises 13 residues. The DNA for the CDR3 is TGTGCCAGCTCGCGATCAAGGACAGAGAAAGCTTTCTTT. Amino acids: CASSRSRTEKAFF.

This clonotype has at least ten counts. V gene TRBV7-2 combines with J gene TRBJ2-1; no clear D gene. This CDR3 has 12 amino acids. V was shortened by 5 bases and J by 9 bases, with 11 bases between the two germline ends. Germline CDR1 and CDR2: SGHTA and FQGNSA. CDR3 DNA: TGTGCCAGCAGCGCGCCCTCTAGTGAGCAGTTCTTC. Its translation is CASSAPSSEQFF.

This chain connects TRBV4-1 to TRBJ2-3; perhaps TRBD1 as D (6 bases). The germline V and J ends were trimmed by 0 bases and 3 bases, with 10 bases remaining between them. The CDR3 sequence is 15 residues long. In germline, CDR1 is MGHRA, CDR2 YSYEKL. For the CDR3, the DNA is TGCGCCAGCAGCCAAGAGAACAGGGTGACAGATACGCAGTATTTT. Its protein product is CASSQENRVTDTQYF.

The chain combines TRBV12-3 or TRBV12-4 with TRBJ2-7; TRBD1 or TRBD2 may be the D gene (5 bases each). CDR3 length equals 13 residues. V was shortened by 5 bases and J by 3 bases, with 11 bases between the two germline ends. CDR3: CASSGRDVYEQYF. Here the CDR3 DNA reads TGTGCCAGCAGTGGCCGGGACGTCTACGAGCAGTACTTC.

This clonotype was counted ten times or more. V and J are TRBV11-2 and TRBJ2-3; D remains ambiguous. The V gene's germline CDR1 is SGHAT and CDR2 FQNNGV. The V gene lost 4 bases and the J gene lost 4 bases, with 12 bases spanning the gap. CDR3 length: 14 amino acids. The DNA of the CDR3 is TGTGCCAGCAGCTCCTCAAGTAGGGCAGATACGCAGTATTTT. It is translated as CASSSSSRADTQYF.

The CDR3 here is CASSRQGTQYF. In nucleotides, the CDR3 is TGTGCCAGCAGCAGACAGGGGACGCAGTATTTT. The chain combines TRBV11-2 with TRBJ2-3, with 8 bases matching TRBD1. The CDR3 runs to 11 residues. Germline values: CDR1 SGHAT, CDR2 FQNNGV. V gave up 5 bases and J gave up 9 bases; unmatched junction bases: 1.